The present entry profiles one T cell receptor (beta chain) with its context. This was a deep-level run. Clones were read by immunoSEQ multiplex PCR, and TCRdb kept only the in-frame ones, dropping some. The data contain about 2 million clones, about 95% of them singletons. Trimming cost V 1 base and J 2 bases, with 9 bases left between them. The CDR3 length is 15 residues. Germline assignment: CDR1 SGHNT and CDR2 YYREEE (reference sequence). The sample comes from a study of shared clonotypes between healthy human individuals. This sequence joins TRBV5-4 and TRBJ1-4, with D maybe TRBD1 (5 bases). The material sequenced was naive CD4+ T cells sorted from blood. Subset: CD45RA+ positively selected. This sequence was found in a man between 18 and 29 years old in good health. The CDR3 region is CASSLRGGTNEKLFF. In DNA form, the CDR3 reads TGTGCCAGCAGCTTGCGGGGGGGTACTAATGAAAAACTGTTTTTT.